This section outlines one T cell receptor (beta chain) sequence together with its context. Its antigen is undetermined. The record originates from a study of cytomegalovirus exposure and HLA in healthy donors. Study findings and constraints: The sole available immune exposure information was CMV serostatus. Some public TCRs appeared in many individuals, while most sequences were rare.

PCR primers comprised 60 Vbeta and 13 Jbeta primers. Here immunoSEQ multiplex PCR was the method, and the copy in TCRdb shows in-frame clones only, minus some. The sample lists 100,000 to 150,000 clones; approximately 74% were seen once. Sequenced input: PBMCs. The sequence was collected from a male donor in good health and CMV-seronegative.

The DNA of the CDR3 is TGTGCCAGCAGTTTATTCGGCAGGGATTTCACTGAAGCTTTCTTT. It is translated as CASSLFGRDFTEAFF. This chain connects TRBV27 to TRBJ1-1; perhaps TRBD1 as D (5 bases). The germline V and J ends were trimmed by 1 base and 4 bases, with 13 bases remaining between them. This CDR3 comprises 15 residues. Germline CDR1 MNHEY, CDR2 SMNVEV (reference sequence).